What follows are 18 T cell receptor beta chains derived from one specimen sequenced in a study of STAT5B mutations in CD4+ large granular lymphocyte leukemia. Data came from immunoSEQ multiplex PCR; TCRdb stores just in-frame clones and leaves some out. This table holds just over 40,000 clones, roughly 83% found once. The source material was CD4+ T cells from blood buffy coats. These receptors were taken from a human donor in good health.

This CDR3 reads CASSTSGGGSYEQYF. The DNA of the CDR3 is TGTGCCAGCAGCACTAGCGGGGGGGGGTCCTACGAGCAGTACTTC. This chain connects TRBV7-3 to TRBJ2-7; 13 nucleotides align to TRBD2. Trimming at V came to 5 bases and at J to 1 base, leaving 2 bases not matched to a gene. CDR3 length: 15 residues. Germline V gives CDR1 SGHTA, CDR2 FQGTGA.

The chain has TRBV9 and TRBJ1-3; D remains ambiguous. Per the germline V gene, CDR1 is SGDLS and CDR2 is YYNGEE. V was trimmed by 0 bases and J by 2 bases, leaving 6 bases between them. This CDR3 contains 14 residues. The CDR3 DNA reads as TGTGCCAGCAGCGTAGGAGGGCCTGGAAACACCATATATTTT. Its protein is CASSVGGPGNTIYF.

The chain carries TRBV7-2 and TRBJ1-2; 7 positions match TRBD1. The CDR3 loop spans 14 amino acids. The germline V gene has CDR1 SGHTA and CDR2 FQGNSA. The ends lost 1 base at V and 2 bases at J; junction bases unmatched: 1. The CDR3 DNA sequence: TGTGCCAGCAGCTTAGGCAGGGGGAACTATGGCTACACCTTC. It codes for CASSLGRGNYGYTF.

The V gene is TRBV5-1, the J gene TRBJ1-1; D is perhaps TRBD1 (5 bases). Trimming cost V 5 bases and J 0 bases, with 8 bases left between them. Germline CDR1 and CDR2: SGHRS and YFSETQ. The CDR3 is made up of 13 amino acids. This chain's CDR3 is CASSGGMNTEAFF. CDR3 bases: TGCGCCAGCAGTGGGGGTATGAACACTGAAGCTTTCTTT.

The gene calls are TRBV28 and TRBJ1-6; no firm D call. The V gene lost 1 base and the J gene lost 7 bases, with 11 bases spanning the gap. From germline, CDR1 is MDHEN and CDR2 SYDVKM. This CDR3 has 15 amino acids. The CDR3 region is CASSLYGRVNSPLHF. In DNA form, the CDR3 reads TGTGCCAGCAGTTTATATGGCAGAGTAAATTCACCCCTCCACTTT. Supplemented by reference TRBV28 and TRBJ1-6, the full variable domain reads DVKVTQSSRYLVKRTGEKVFLECVQDMDHENMFWYRQDPGLGLRLIYFSYDVKMKEKGDIPEGYSVSREKKERFSLILESASTNQTSMYLCASSLYGRVNSPLHFGNGTRLTVT.

The chain recombines TRBV6-5 with TRBJ2-2; D uncertain. CDR1 and CDR2 (germline): MNHEY, SVGAGI. Trimming removed 3 bases at V and 3 bases at J, with 8 bases between. There are 14 residues in the CDR3. CDR3 protein: CASSYSRDTGELFF. For the CDR3, the DNA is TGTGCCAGCAGTTATTCCCGGGACACCGGGGAGCTGTTTTTT.

V and J are TRBV2 and TRBJ2-6; 7 nucleotides line up with TRBD1. Germline CDR1 is SNHLY and CDR2 is FYNNEI. V was clipped by 6 bases and J by 0 bases; unmatched bases: 11. The CDR3 has 18 amino acids. The CDR3 protein is CASSSPQGQYSGANVLTF. DNA of the CDR3: TGTGCCAGCAGCTCCCCCCAGGGACAGTACTCTGGGGCCAACGTCCTGACTTTC.

The gene calls are TRBV30 and TRBJ2-1, with D maybe TRBD2 (6 bases). Per the germline V gene, CDR1 is GTSNPN and CDR2 is SVGIG (reference sequence). Trimming shortened V by 2 bases and J by 6 bases, and 11 bases separated the two germline ends. This CDR3 is built from 13 residues. CDR3 nucleotide sequence: TGTGCCTGGAGTTCGGGGGACGGCAATGAGCAGTTCTTC. Protein sequence: CAWSSGDGNEQFF.

J is TRBJ1-5 and V is TRBV15, with D maybe TRBD1 (5 bases). The V end was cut by 0 bases, the J end by 6 bases, with 15 bases between. This CDR3 region has 16 residues. Per the germline V gene, CDR1 is LNHNV and CDR2 is YYDKDF (reference sequence). The CDR3 region is CATSRDRSGGGQPQHF. The CDR3, as DNA: TGTGCCACCAGCAGAGATCGCTCGGGGGGTGGTCAGCCCCAGCATTTT. The whole variable domain, remainder taken from reference TRBV15 and TRBJ1-5, is DAMVIQNPRYQVTQFGKPVTLSCSQTLNHNVMYWYQQKSSQAPKLLFHYYDKDFNNEADTPDNFQSRRPNTSFCFLDIRSPGLGDTAMYLCATSRDRSGGGQPQHFGDGTRLSIL.

The genes are TRBV28 and TRBJ1-1; D possibly corresponds to TRBD1 (5 bases). The germline CDR1 and CDR2 sequences are MDHEN and SYDVKM. The V gene lost 5 bases and the J gene lost 5 bases, with 15 bases spanning the gap. This CDR3 spans 14 amino acids. The CDR3 sequence is CASSQGTLGTEAFF. DNA for the CDR3: TGTGCCAGCAGTCAAGGGACCCTCGGGACTGAAGCTTTCTTT.

V usage is TRBV4-2 and J usage is TRBJ2-5; D is uncertain. Germline V lookup: CDR1 LGHNA, CDR2 YNFKEQ. The CDR3 covers 13 residues. Trimming took off 2 bases at V and 4 bases at J, with 8 bases between the two ends. The CDR3 sequence is CASSQKLIETQYF. The DNA for the CDR3 is TGTGCCAGCAGCCAAAAGCTCATAGAGACCCAGTACTTC.

This clone showed up just a few times. CDR3 amino acids: CASSSAQGYEQYF. The DNA for the CDR3 is TGTGCCAGCAGTTCGGCCCAGGGTTACGAGCAGTACTTC. This sequence joins TRBV28 and TRBJ2-7; a weak D match, TRBD1 (5 bases). CDR1 is MDHEN and CDR2 is SYDVKM in the germline V gene. The CDR3 spans 13 residues. With 4 bases removed from V and 4 bases from J, the gap between germline ends came to 11 bases.

This clone was detected only once. This chain uses TRBV7-2 with TRBJ2-5; D perhaps matches TRBD1 (5 bases). V was shortened by 6 bases and J by 1 base, with 12 bases between the two germline ends. Germline CDR1 SGHTA, CDR2 FQGNSA. The length of the CDR3 is 14 residues. The CDR3, as DNA: TGTGCCAGCAGGTTGCAGGGCGGCCAAGAGACCCAGTACTTC. Encoded protein: CASRLQGGQETQYF.

V usage is TRBV7-2 and J usage is TRBJ2-7; D not certain. With 2 bases removed from V and 7 bases from J, the gap between germline ends came to 12 bases. The germline V gene encodes CDR1 SGHTA and CDR2 FQGNSA. The CDR3 is made up of 13 amino acids. CDR3 sequence reads: CASSLQDLEEQYF. CDR3 sequence (DNA): TGTGCCAGCAGCTTACAGGACCTGGAAGAGCAGTACTTC.

This clone was counted a single time. The chain combines TRBV10-2 with TRBJ2-1; TRBD2 agrees at 9 bases. The CDR3 totals 15 residues. V trimming: 0 bases; J trimming: 7 bases; junction bases outside the gene matches: 4. Germline V gene lookup returns CDR1 WSHSY and CDR2 SAAADI. DNA of the CDR3: TGCGCCAGCAGTGAGTCAAGCGGGGGGTGGAATGAGCAGTTCTTC. Its protein is CASSESSGGWNEQFF.

V usage is TRBV2 and J usage is TRBJ2-2; 11 bases align to TRBD2. The CDR3 extends over 16 amino acids. CDR1 is SNHLY, CDR2 FYNNEI, per germline. Unmatched junction bases numbered 8, after V lost 6 bases and J lost 5 bases. CDR3 in amino acids: CASSNSGGAYTGELFF. CDR3 bases: TGTGCCAGCAGCAATAGCGGGGGGGCGTATACCGGGGAGCTGTTTTTT.

This sequence joins TRBV13 and TRBJ1-4; TRBD1 aligns across 9 bases. Looked up from germline, CDR1 is PRHDT and CDR2 is FYEKMQ (reference sequence). This CDR3 spans 18 amino acids. The V segment lost 5 bases and the J segment 8 bases; nucleotides outside the gene matches: 18. The CDR3 DNA sequence: TGTGCCAGCAGCCGTAAAGCGGCGGGGACAGGGAGGGACGAAAAACTGTTTTTT. Encoded protein: CASSRKAAGTGRDEKLFF.

The chain couples TRBV5-1 to TRBJ2-3; weak D call: TRBD2 (6 bases). There are 15 residues in the CDR3. CDR1 is SGHRS and CDR2 is YFSETQ in the germline V gene. The V and J ends lost 4 bases and 6 bases respectively, with 18 bases between them. CDR3 loop: CASSRLESSSDTQYF. DNA for the CDR3: TGCGCCAGCAGCCGACTAGAATCTTCCTCTGATACGCAGTATTTT.